These T cell receptor beta chains were read from a single sample in a study of T cells after yellow fever vaccination. TCRdb passed the 5' RACE reads through MiXCR, listing each CDR3 protein once. The table shows 340,000 or so distinct CDR3 sequences, with under 15% occurring only once. The sequencing here drew on CD4+ T cells sorted from PBMCs, taken 15 days after the yellow fever booster vaccination. These receptors came from a man younger than 35 who received the YFV17D yellow fever vaccine. Each CDR3 is given with its conserved first and last residue. The order of the fields is D gene, clone size, V gene, J gene, CDR3 protein, CDR3 DNA. The D gene is left open where the match is weak. Some rows have no size entry. The others give once, few or many, or a class for an expanded clone.

D: .
size: few
V: TRBV25-1
J: TRBJ2-5
CDR3: CASRQDGETQYF
DNA: TGTGCCAGCAGACAGGACGGAGAGACCCAGTACTTC

D: .
size: many
V: TRBV7-3
J: TRBJ2-5
CDR3: CASSPETGETQYF
DNA: TGTGCCAGCAGCCCCGAAACGGGAGAGACCCAGTACTTC

D: .
size: .
V: TRBV20-1
J: TRBJ2-1
CDR3: CSARDSPRGTPWEQFF
DNA: TGCAGTGCTAGAGACTCCCCTCGGGGGACCCCTTGGGAGCAGTTCTTC

D: .
size: many
V: TRBV9
J: TRBJ2-2
CDR3: CASTRENTGELFF
DNA: TGTGCCAGCACCCGGGAGAACACCGGGGAGCTGTTTTTT

D: TRBD2
size: .
V: TRBV7-9
J: TRBJ2-1
CDR3: CASSLGGKQFF
DNA: TGTGCCAGCAGCTTGGGGGGGAAGCAGTTCTTC

D: .
size: few
V: TRBV29-1
J: TRBJ1-6
CDR3: CSVEVGGGSPLHF
DNA: TGCAGCGTTGAAGTGGGAGGGGGTTCACCCCTCCACTTT

D: .
size: .
V: TRBV6-1
J: TRBJ2-4
CDR3: CASSETGRDKNIQYF
DNA: TGTGCCAGCAGTGAAACGGGCAGAGACAAAAACATTCAGTACTTC

D: TRBD1
size: .
V: TRBV5-1
J: TRBJ2-1
CDR3: CASSFDRAENEQFF
DNA: TGCGCCAGCAGCTTTGACAGGGCCGAGAATGAGCAGTTCTTC

D: .
size: many
V: TRBV5-1
J: TRBJ2-5
CDR3: CASAKEGAFEETQYF
DNA: TGCGCCAGCGCTAAGGAGGGGGCATTTGAGGAGACCCAGTACTTC

D: .
size: few
V: TRBV7-2
J: TRBJ2-2
CDR3: CASSLWGTQGELFF
DNA: TGTGCCAGCAGCTTATGGGGCACCCAGGGGGAGCTGTTTTTT

D: .
size: few
V: TRBV5-4
J: TRBJ2-5
CDR3: CASSLDLHQETQYF
DNA: TGTGCCAGCAGCTTGGATCTCCACCAAGAGACCCAGTACTTC

D: .
size: few
V: TRBV7-2
J: TRBJ2-3
CDR3: CASSLASKDTQYF
DNA: TGTGCCAGCAGCTTAGCCTCAAAAGATACGCAGTATTTT

D: .
size: few
V: TRBV20-1
J: TRBJ2-3
CDR3: CSAGLTDTQYF
DNA: TGCAGTGCTGGACTCACAGATACGCAGTATTTT

D: TRBD2
size: few
V: TRBV2
J: TRBJ2-2
CDR3: CASTKLAGDTGELFF
DNA: TGTGCCAGCACTAAACTAGCGGGGGACACCGGGGAGCTGTTTTTT

D: .
size: few
V: TRBV12-5
J: TRBJ1-5
CDR3: CASGLNGRTDQPQHF
DNA: TGTGCTAGTGGGCTGAACGGGCGGACCGATCAGCCCCAGCATTTT

D: .
size: .
V: TRBV29-1
J: TRBJ1-1
CDR3: CSVERANTEAFF
DNA: TGCAGCGTTGAGAGGGCTAACACTGAAGCTTTCTTT

D: .
size: .
V: TRBV27
J: TRBJ1-1
CDR3: CASSLHRANTEAFF
DNA: TGTGCCAGCAGTTTACACAGAGCCAACACTGAAGCTTTCTTT

D: TRBD2
size: many
V: TRBV7-2
J: TRBJ2-3
CDR3: CASGGQRGGRDTQYF
DNA: TGTGCCAGCGGAGGGCAGCGGGGGGGAAGAGATACGCAGTATTTT

D: TRBD1
size: many
V: TRBV7-2
J: TRBJ2-1
CDR3: CASSFMGQGANEQFF
DNA: TGTGCCAGCAGCTTCATGGGACAGGGGGCGAATGAGCAGTTCTTC

D: .
size: few
V: TRBV5-1
J: TRBJ1-4
CDR3: CASSSEAVNEKLFF
DNA: TGCGCCAGCAGCTCCGAGGCAGTTAATGAAAAACTGTTTTTT

D: TRBD1
size: few
V: TRBV7-2
J: TRBJ1-2
CDR3: CASSQSQGVGYTF
DNA: TGTGCCAGCAGCCAGTCTCAGGGGGTTGGCTACACCTTC

D: .
size: few
V: TRBV4-3
J: TRBJ1-1
CDR3: CASSQEAAAPGAFF
DNA: TGCGCCAGCAGCCAAGAAGCCGCGGCCCCGGGGGCTTTCTTT

D: TRBD2
size: .
V: TRBV6-2/TRBV6-3
J: TRBJ2-3
CDR3: CASSYRRRGGNTQYF
DNA: TGTGCCAGCAGTTACCGCCGGCGGGGGGGTAATACGCAGTATTTT

D: TRBD1
size: .
V: TRBV19
J: TRBJ1-4
CDR3: CATADRPSEKLFF
DNA: TGTGCCACCGCGGACAGGCCCTCGGAAAAACTGTTTTTT

D: TRBD1
size: many
V: TRBV29-1
J: TRBJ2-3
CDR3: CSATDRAGFDTQYF
DNA: TGCAGCGCCACGGACAGGGCGGGTTTTGATACGCAGTATTTT

D: .
size: few
V: TRBV12-3/TRBV12-4
J: TRBJ2-5
CDR3: CASSPQGYETQYF
DNA: TGTGCCAGCAGTCCCCAGGGTTACGAGACCCAGTACTTC

D: .
size: many
V: TRBV9
J: TRBJ2-3
CDR3: CASSLSKDTQYF
DNA: TGTGCCAGCAGCCTGTCAAAAGATACGCAGTATTTT

D: .
size: many
V: TRBV7-9
J: TRBJ2-7
CDR3: CASSLMGLGSGYEQYF
DNA: TGTGCCAGCAGCTTAATGGGGCTTGGATCGGGGTACGAGCAGTACTTC

D: TRBD1
size: .
V: TRBV6-1
J: TRBJ2-4
CDR3: CASSVPGTGGRQYF
DNA: TGTGCCAGCAGCGTTCCCGGGACAGGGGGCCGACAGTACTTC

D: TRBD1
size: few
V: TRBV13
J: TRBJ1-6
CDR3: CASSLQGQGVGYSPLHF
DNA: TGTGCCAGCAGCTTACAAGGACAGGGAGTAGGGTATTCACCCCTCCACTTT

D: .
size: .
V: TRBV3-1
J: TRBJ1-3
CDR3: CASSQTSSGNTIYF
DNA: TGTGCCAGCAGCCAAACGAGCTCTGGAAACACCATATATTTT

D: .
size: .
V: TRBV10-3
J: TRBJ2-3
CDR3: CAIRGDYSTDTQYF
DNA: TGTGCCATAAGGGGGGACTATAGCACAGATACGCAGTATTTT

D: .
size: .
V: TRBV4-3
J: TRBJ1-5
CDR3: CASSQDPGGNQPQHF
DNA: TGCGCCAGCAGCCAAGATCCGGGGGGCAATCAGCCCCAGCATTTT